Listed here are 15 T cell receptor beta chains from one sample, sequenced in a study of blood T cell repertoires in COVID-19. The protocol was immunoSEQ multiplex PCR, while the TCRdb copy is restricted to in-frame clones and leaves out a portion. The sample contains 95,000 to 150,000 clones, around 83% of which appear only once. Sequencing used PBMCs or T cells enriched from blood (not recorded which). These receptors were taken from a woman in her twenties or thirties who had recovered from COVID-19.

The chain has TRBV11-2 and TRBJ1-2; no reliable D call. V lost 5 bases and J 4 bases, leaving 14 bases between the germline ends. This CDR3 has 14 amino acids. The germline gives CDR1 SGHAT, CDR2 FQNNGV. CDR3 sequence: CASSTNTGSYGYTF. In DNA form, the CDR3 reads TGTGCCAGCAGCACGAACACCGGGAGCTATGGCTACACCTTC.

The chain is built from TRBV19 and TRBJ2-1; 13 bases line up with TRBD2. The V and J ends lost 7 bases and 4 bases, in that order; junction bases with no gene match: 7. The germline CDR1 and CDR2 sequences are LNHDA and SQIVND (reference sequence). The CDR3 totals 16 residues. This chain's CDR3 is CASTGLAGADYNEQFF. DNA of the CDR3: TGTGCCAGTACCGGACTAGCGGGAGCAGATTACAATGAGCAGTTCTTC.

The V gene is TRBV19, the J gene TRBJ2-1; D remains ambiguous. The germline V gene encodes CDR1 LNHDA and CDR2 SQIVND (reference sequence). The length of the CDR3 is 14 residues. Trimming left V 10 bases short and J 2 bases short, with 15 bases between. The CDR3 reads CATQPRQTYNEQFF. DNA for the CDR3: TGTGCCACCCAACCCCGCCAGACCTACAATGAGCAGTTCTTC.

The gene calls are TRBV3-1 (or the pseudogene TRBV3-2) and TRBJ2-4; 7 bases map to TRBD2. Trimming took 5 bases from V and 1 from J; bases not matched to a gene: 8. Germline CDR1 is LGHDT and CDR2 is YNNKEL (reference sequence). This CDR3 has 16 amino acids. CDR3 coding DNA: TGTGCCAGCAGCACGGGACTATATAGGGCCAAAAACATTCAGTACTTC. Its protein product is CASSTGLYRAKNIQYF.

The chain recombines TRBV5-4 with TRBJ1-2; TRBD1 is a possible D gene (5 bases). The V end lost 1 base, the J end lost 5 bases, and 12 bases lay between the germline ends. Looked up from germline, CDR1 is SGHNT and CDR2 is YYREEE (reference sequence). This CDR3 has 14 amino acids. CDR3 region: CASSLSAGKYGYTF. The CDR3 DNA reads as TGTGCCAGCAGCTTGAGTGCAGGGAAATATGGCTACACCTTC. Full variable domain (outside the CDR3, taken from reference TRBV5-4 and TRBJ1-2): ETGVTQSPTHLIKTRGQQVTLRCSSQSGHNTVSWYQQALGQGPQFIFQYYREEENGRGNFPPRFSGLQFPNYSSELNVNALELDDSALYLCASSLSAGKYGYTFGSGTRLTVV.

The J gene is TRBJ1-1, the V gene TRBV4-2; 7 bases line up with TRBD1. V lost 1 base and J lost 3; bases outside the gene matches: 5. CDR3 size: 15 residues. CDR1 LGHNA and CDR2 YNFKEQ come from the germline V gene. The CDR3 DNA reads as TGTGCCAGCAGCCAAGCTCTAACAGGGGACACTGAAGCTTTCTTT. This gives the protein CASSQALTGDTEAFF.

V usage is TRBV23-1 and J usage is TRBJ2-2, with 10 positions matching TRBD1. TRBV23-1 is recorded as an ORF, its role being uncertain. The CDR3 has 16 residues. V lost 9 bases, J lost 3 bases, and 10 bases stayed unmatched. CDR3 residues: CARLRDRGMDTGELFF. The CDR3 coding sequence is TGCGCCAGGCTGAGGGACAGGGGAATGGACACCGGGGAGCTGTTTTTT.

The chain links TRBV25-1 to TRBJ2-3, with a weak D call TRBD2 (5 bases). The ends were cut back, 1 base at V and 2 bases at J, with 13 bases in the middle. Germline V gene sequence: CDR1 MGHDK, CDR2 SYGVNS. CDR3 length: 16 residues. CDR3 bases: TGTGCCAGCAGTGAATCAAGGAGCGGATCCACAGATACGCAGTATTTT. Protein sequence: CASSESRSGSTDTQYF.

The chain combines TRBV4-2 with TRBJ2-7; weak D call: TRBD1 (6 bases). Germline CDR1 reads LGHNA; CDR2 reads YNFKEQ. V lost 0 bases and J lost 7, with 16 bases in between. There are 15 residues in the CDR3. The CDR3 here is CASSQDNRATREQYF. The CDR3 region has the DNA TGTGCCAGCAGCCAAGATAACAGGGCGACACGGGAGCAGTACTTC.

This chain connects TRBV5-1 to TRBJ2-1; D ambiguous. This CDR3 comprises 15 residues. Germline V CDR1 and CDR2: SGHRS, YFSETQ. Trimming shortened V by 4 bases and J by 9 bases, and 20 bases separated the two germline ends. The CDR3 sequence: CASSRSSRITGEQFF. The CDR3 coding sequence is TGCGCCAGCAGCCGTAGCTCCCGGATAACCGGTGAGCAGTTCTTC.

The V gene is TRBV7-2, the J gene TRBJ2-2; TRBD1 matches at 10 bases. V was pared by 5 bases and J by 7 bases, with 4 bases of the junction left unmatched. Germline CDR1 is SGHTA and CDR2 is FQGNSA. This CDR3 is 14 amino acids long. The CDR3 sequence is CASSTGTGVGELFF. The CDR3 bases are TGTGCCAGCAGCACCGGGACAGGGGTCGGGGAGCTGTTTTTT.

This chain links TRBV6-7 with TRBJ2-7; 8 bases agree with TRBD1. TRBV6-7 is recorded as an ORF, its role being uncertain. J was trimmed by 2 bases and V by 10 bases; bases with no gene match: 19. The CDR3 loop spans 17 amino acids. The CDR3 nucleotides read TGTGCCACTGACAGGGGACTTTACTCGACCAGGGCCTACGAGCAGTACTTC. Translation: CATDRGLYSTRAYEQYF.

The chain has TRBV30 and TRBJ2-2; 7 bases align to TRBD1. Germline assignment: CDR1 GTSNPN and CDR2 SVGIG (reference sequence). The CDR3 consists of 15 residues. V gave up 6 bases and J gave up 1 base; unmatched junction bases: 8. The CDR3 region has the DNA TGTGCCTGTCAGTCCCGGGACAGGAACACCGGGGAGCTGTTTTTT. Translation: CACQSRDRNTGELFF.

The V and J genes are TRBV7-8 and TRBJ1-1; D gene ambiguous. Trimming took off 2 bases at V and 4 bases at J, with 17 bases between the two ends. The CDR3 is 16 amino acids. Germline assignment: CDR1 SGHVS and CDR2 FQNEAQ. CDR3 loop: CASSLNQAFSGTEAFF. The CDR3 DNA reads as TGTGCCAGCAGCTTAAACCAGGCCTTTTCCGGCACTGAAGCTTTCTTT.

The chain carries TRBV30 and TRBJ2-7; the D gene is possibly TRBD2 (6 bases). Germline V gene lookup returns CDR1 GTSNPN and CDR2 SVGIG (reference sequence). Trimming took 7 bases from V and 3 from J, leaving 13 bases between them. The CDR3 runs to 12 residues. The CDR3 loop is CASGTSLYEQYF. Written as DNA, the CDR3 is TGTGCCTCCGGGACTTCCCTCTACGAGCAGTACTTC.